The rows below give T cell receptor beta chains drawn from one sample of a study of cytomegalovirus exposure and HLA in healthy donors. Clones were sequenced by immunoSEQ multiplex PCR, and TCRdb holds only the in-frame ones, with some missing. The table includes 150,000 to 200,000 clones, roughly four fifths detected once. The specimen sequenced was PBMCs. The receptors were gathered from a man between 18 and 35 years old in good health and CMV-seronegative. CDR3s include the opening cysteine and the closing phenylalanine or tryptophan. D genes are given only for firm matches. Clone sizes are given selectively: once, few, many, or a class where the clone is expanded.

TRBV27,NA,NA,TRBJ1-4,CASSLVRGYGKLFF,TGTGCCAGCAGTTTGGTACGGGGTTATGGAAAACTGTTTTTT
TRBV29-1,NA,once,TRBJ1-4,CSVEGAEKLFF,TGCAGCGTTGAGGGGGCGGAAAAACTGTTTTTT
TRBV12-5,TRBD2,NA,TRBJ2-3,CASGLVWSGLAGGPRSDTQYF,TGTGCTAGTGGTTTGGTCTGGAGTGGACTAGCGGGAGGGCCTAGGTCAGATACGCAGTATTTT
TRBV5-4,TRBD2,NA,TRBJ2-3,CASTRTSGTTDTQYF,TGTGCCAGCACTCGGACTAGCGGGACCACAGATACGCAGTATTTT
TRBV19,NA,NA,TRBJ2-7,CASSIMGAGTYEQYF,TGTGCCAGTAGTATTATGGGGGCCGGAACCTACGAGCAGTACTTC
TRBV5-4,TRBD1,NA,TRBJ1-2,CASSLEETGRNGYTF,TGTGCCAGCAGCTTGGAGGAGACAGGGAGAAATGGCTACACCTTC
TRBV6-1,TRBD1,NA,TRBJ1-2,CASRPRGQGYGYTF,TGTGCCAGCAGACCAAGGGGACAGGGTTATGGCTACACCTTC
TRBV11-3,NA,NA,TRBJ2-7,CASRVIHSYEQYF,TGTGCCAGCAGGGTCATACACTCCTACGAGCAGTACTTC
TRBV28,TRBD1,few,TRBJ2-5,CASSSGTGLQETQYF,TGTGCCAGCAGCTCCGGGACAGGGCTCCAAGAGACCCAGTACTTC
TRBV20-1,NA,NA,TRBJ2-3,CSARADTQYF,TGCAGTGCTAGAGCGGATACGCAGTATTTT
TRBV12-5,NA,NA,TRBJ2-7,CASGPSVSHEQYF,TGTGCTAGTGGTCCTTCGGTTTCCCACGAGCAGTACTTC
TRBV11-2,NA,few,TRBJ1-6,CASSPLGEDSPLHF,TGTGCCAGCAGCCCCCTAGGGGAAGATTCACCCCTCCACTTT
TRBV7-2,TRBD1,NA,TRBJ1-1,CASSFGQGVSTEAFF,TGTGCCAGCAGCTTTGGACAGGGCGTAAGCACTGAAGCTTTCTTT
TRBV6-6,TRBD1,once,TRBJ1-2,CASSYLTGIDGYTF,TGTGCCAGCAGTTACTTGACAGGGATTGATGGCTACACCTTC
TRBV28,TRBD2,once,TRBJ2-1,CASSYLAGGHSRFF,TGTGCCAGCAGTTACCTAGCGGGGGGGCACAGCAGGTTCTTC
TRBV12-5,TRBD1,NA,TRBJ2-3,CASGLETGAGTDTQYF,TGTGCTAGTGGTTTGGAGACAGGGGCAGGGACAGATACGCAGTATTTT
TRBV15,NA,few,TRBJ1-1,CATSRDSPKAFF,TGTGCCACCAGCAGAGATAGCCCAAAGGCTTTCTTT
TRBV5-1,NA,NA,TRBJ1-1,CASTSQNTEAFF,TGCGCCAGCACTTCACAGAACACTGAAGCTTTCTTT
TRBV6-6,TRBD1,NA,TRBJ2-3,CASSYGTGAYDTQYF,TGTGCCAGCAGTTACGGGACAGGGGCTTATGATACGCAGTATTTT
TRBV10-3,TRBD2,few,TRBJ2-1,CAISETSGGNNEQFF,TGTGCCATCAGTGAGACTAGCGGGGGGAACAATGAGCAGTTCTTC
TRBV27,TRBD1,NA,TRBJ1-5,CATRDRDSYSNQPQHF,TGTGCCACCCGAGACCGGGACAGCTATAGCAATCAGCCCCAGCATTTT
TRBV9,TRBD1,NA,TRBJ2-5,CASSQEVQGPETQYF,TGTGCCAGCAGCCAGGAAGTACAGGGGCCGGAGACCCAGTACTTC
TRBV2,TRBD2,few,TRBJ2-1,CASSRAGGSYNEQFF,TGTGCCAGCAGTAGAGCGGGGGGATCCTACAATGAGCAGTTCTTC
TRBV7-9,TRBD2,few,TRBJ2-3,CASSLDQARGADTQYF,TGTGCCAGCAGCTTAGATCAGGCGCGGGGGGCAGATACGCAGTATTTT
TRBV9,NA,NA,TRBJ2-1,CASSAGPGGNEQFF,TGTGCCAGCAGCGCTGGACCTGGGGGGAATGAGCAGTTCTTC
TRBV5-1,TRBD1,NA,TRBJ1-2,CASSLATGEYGYTF,TGCGCCAGCAGCTTGGCCACAGGGGAGTATGGCTACACCTTC
TRBV29-1,NA,NA,TRBJ2-7,CSVDFGGGQSVPYF,TGCAGCGTTGACTTCGGGGGGGGACAGTCGGTTCCCTACTTC
TRBV5-1,TRBD1,NA,TRBJ1-1,CASSWDRLNTEAFF,TGCGCCAGCAGCTGGGACAGACTGAACACTGAAGCTTTCTTT
TRBV5-1,NA,NA,TRBJ1-2,CASSLDKGYTF,TGCGCCAGCAGCTTGGACAAAGGCTACACCTTC
TRBV10-2,TRBD1,NA,TRBJ1-4,CASRDSLLNEKLFF,TGCGCCAGCCGGGACAGCCTCCTTAATGAAAAACTGTTTTTT
TRBV6-5,TRBD1,NA,TRBJ2-7,CASSQDRGLGYEQYF,TGTGCCAGCAGCCAGGACAGGGGGCTAGGATACGAGCAGTACTTC
TRBV6-6,TRBD2,NA,TRBJ2-7,CASSATSGGGEQYF,TGTGCCAGCAGTGCGACTAGCGGGGGAGGCGAGCAGTACTTC
TRBV6-5,NA,NA,TRBJ2-2,CASTVAGGELFF,TGTGCCAGCACCGTTGCGGGAGGGGAGCTGTTTTTT
TRBV14,TRBD1,NA,TRBJ1-6,CASSLLRPGQGRINSPLHF,TGTGCCAGCAGCCTTTTACGCCCGGGACAGGGTCGGATAAATTCACCCCTCCACTTT
TRBV7-9,TRBD2,NA,TRBJ2-1,CSSSPGTSGRGYGNEQFF,TGTTCCAGCAGCCCCGGGACTAGCGGGAGAGGCTATGGCAATGAGCAGTTCTTC
TRBV7-8,TRBD1,NA,TRBJ2-7,CASSLRTGTAEQYF,TGTGCCAGCAGCTTAAGGACAGGGACCGCCGAGCAGTACTTC
TRBV5-6,TRBD1,NA,TRBJ2-5,CASSETGQGAGETQYF,TGTGCCAGCAGCGAAACGGGACAGGGGGCTGGAGAGACCCAGTACTTC
TRBV5-6,NA,NA,TRBJ2-4,CASSPGSNFGNIQYF,TGTGCCAGCAGCCCGGGTTCGAATTTTGGGAACATTCAGTACTTC
TRBV7-9,TRBD1,NA,TRBJ2-7,CAGRTGLYEQYF,TGTGCCGGTAGGACAGGGCTCTACGAGCAGTACTTC
TRBV5-1,TRBD2,once,TRBJ2-1,CASSSSGRFGYEQFF,TGCGCCAGCAGCTCTAGCGGGAGGTTTGGCTATGAGCAGTTCTTC
TRBV5-1,TRBD1,NA,TRBJ1-1,CASSNEGATEAFF,TGCGCCAGCAGCAACGAGGGGGCCACTGAAGCTTTCTTT
TRBV10-3,NA,few,TRBJ1-1,CAISEEDSMNTEAFF,TGTGCCATCAGTGAAGAGGACAGTATGAACACTGAAGCTTTCTTT
TRBV6-1,NA,NA,TRBJ1-1,CASSEGRGLWTEAFF,TGTGCCAGCAGTGAAGGCAGGGGTCTGTGGACTGAAGCTTTCTTT
TRBV5-8,TRBD1,few,TRBJ2-7,CASKSRGQQYF,TGTGCCAGCAAATCAAGGGGGCAGCAGTACTTC
TRBV28,NA,once,TRBJ1-5,CASRAPLFDQPQHF,TGTGCCAGCAGAGCCCCGCTGTTCGATCAGCCCCAGCATTTT
TRBV9,NA,NA,TRBJ1-5,CASSVGSGGNQPQHF,TGTGCCAGCAGCGTTGGCTCAGGGGGCAATCAGCCCCAGCATTTT
TRBV11-2,TRBD2,NA,TRBJ2-3,CASSLEGRQGGRSDTQYF,TGTGCCAGCAGCTTAGAGGGGAGGCAGGGCGGGAGATCAGATACGCAGTATTTT
TRBV9,NA,NA,TRBJ2-3,CASSEDWTSTDTQYF,TGTGCCAGCAGCGAGGACTGGACGAGCACAGATACGCAGTATTTT
TRBV5-1,NA,few,TRBJ1-4,CASTRTGTSNEKLFF,TGCGCCAGCACCCGGACCGGGACAAGTAATGAAAAACTGTTTTTT
TRBV5-1,TRBD1,NA,TRBJ1-2,CASKIPGQGYGYTF,TGCGCCAGCAAGATTCCGGGACAGGGCTATGGCTACACCTTC
TRBV15,NA,NA,TRBJ2-1,CATSSGSLGPVYNEQFF,TGTGCCACCAGCAGCGGTAGTCTGGGCCCCGTATACAATGAGCAGTTCTTC
TRBV11-2,TRBD1,NA,TRBJ1-4,CASSSGTGGREKLFF,TGTGCCAGCAGCTCTGGGACAGGGGGCAGGGAAAAACTGTTTTTT
TRBV2,NA,NA,TRBJ1-5,CASREQGLQPQHF,TGTGCCAGCAGGGAACAGGGTTTACAGCCCCAGCATTTT
TRBV9,NA,NA,TRBJ1-1,CASSAFVAANTEAFF,TGTGCCAGCAGCGCATTTGTAGCAGCCAACACTGAAGCTTTCTTT
TRBV25-1,NA,once,TRBJ1-3,CASRQAGNTIYF,TGTGCCAGCAGACAGGCTGGAAACACCATATATTTT
TRBV28,TRBD1,NA,TRBJ2-7,CASSSAGQGFSYEQYF,TGTGCCAGCAGTTCCGCGGGACAGGGATTCTCCTACGAGCAGTACTTC
TRBV10-3,TRBD2,NA,TRBJ2-1,CAISRTSGRAGSYNEQFF,TGTGCCATCAGTCGGACTAGCGGGAGGGCCGGGTCCTACAATGAGCAGTTCTTC